The present T cell receptor (beta chain) was sequenced within a study of blood T cell repertoires in COVID-19. This clone was recorded at least ten times. With 7 bases removed from V and 4 bases from J, the gap between germline ends came to 13 bases. Germline CDR1 LNHDA, CDR2 SQIVND (reference sequence). This CDR3 is built from 13 residues. The protocol was immunoSEQ multiplex PCR, while the TCRdb copy is restricted to in-frame clones and leaves out a portion. The sample holds some 260,000 clones, approximately 90% seen once. The TCR was taken from a man in his forties who had recovered from COVID-19. Source material: PBMCs or T cells enriched from blood (not recorded which). The V and J genes are TRBV19 and TRBJ1-1; perhaps TRBD1 as D (6 bases). Here the CDR3 reads CASIRGGGTEAFF. Here the CDR3 DNA reads TGTGCCAGTATACGAGGGGGTGGCACTGAAGCTTTCTTT. The full variable domain, rest sourced from reference TRBV19 and TRBJ1-1, is DGGITQSPKYLFRKEGQNVTLSCEQNLNHDAMYWYRQDPGQGLRLIYYSQIVNDFQKGDIAEGYSVSREKKESFPLTVTSAQKNPTAFYLCASIRGGGTEAFFGQGTRLTVV.